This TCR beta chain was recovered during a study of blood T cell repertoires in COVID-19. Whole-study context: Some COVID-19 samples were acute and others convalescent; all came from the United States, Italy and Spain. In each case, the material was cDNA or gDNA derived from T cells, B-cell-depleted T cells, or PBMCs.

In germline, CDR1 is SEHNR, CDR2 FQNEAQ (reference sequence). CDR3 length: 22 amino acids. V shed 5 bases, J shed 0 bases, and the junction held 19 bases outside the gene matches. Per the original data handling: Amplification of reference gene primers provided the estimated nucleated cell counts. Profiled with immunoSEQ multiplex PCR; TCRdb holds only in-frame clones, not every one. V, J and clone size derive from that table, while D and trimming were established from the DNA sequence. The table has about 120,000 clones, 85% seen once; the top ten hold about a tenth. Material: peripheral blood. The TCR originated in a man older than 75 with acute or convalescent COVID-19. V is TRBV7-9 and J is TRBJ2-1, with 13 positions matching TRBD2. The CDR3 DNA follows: TGTGCCAGCAGCACAAACCCTAATAGTGGGACTAGCGGGACCCGCTCCTACAATGAGCAGTTCTTC. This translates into CASSTNPNSGTSGTRSYNEQFF.